A single TCR beta chain is shown here with its context. The antigen is undetermined. Profiled with immunoSEQ multiplex PCR; TCRdb holds only in-frame clones, not every one. The sample consists of about 150,000 clones, about nine tenths of them appearing once. The record originates from a study of T cell responses to AZD1222 COVID-19 vaccine. General study results and limits: Spike-specific TCR depth and breadth grew after two AZD1222 doses. CD4 TCRs associated with vaccination spanned spike, dominating at 160-218 and 743-854. AZD1222 recipients seropositive at baseline numbered only 6 or 7.

Germline V CDR1 and CDR2: LGHNA, YSLEER. The CDR3 covers 15 residues. V was clipped by 2 bases and J by 4 bases, with 11 bases between them. The chain joins TRBV4-3 to TRBJ2-2; D is perhaps TRBD2 (6 bases). Here the sequenced sample was peripheral blood, taken on day 0 of AZD1222 vaccination. The TCR was taken from an adult in good health. The CDR3 bases are TGCGCCAGCAGCCAATCTGGGGGGAGCACCGGGGAGCTGTTTTTT. The encoded protein is CASSQSGGSTGELFF.